Listed below are T cell receptor beta chains from one sample, sequenced in a study of T-cell reconstitution after alpha-beta-depleted transplantation in children. TCRdb processed the PCR reads anew with MiXCR; each CDR3 protein has one entry. The table lists hundreds of thousands of distinct CDR3 sequences, under 15% of them singletons. Sequences were derived from PBMCs, sampled before TCRalphabeta/CD19-depleted stem cell transplant. Receptors were obtained from a girl aged 2 to 10 with congenital amegakaryocytic thrombocytopenia, due to receive a stem cell transplant. CDR3s include the opening cysteine and the closing phenylalanine or tryptophan. D genes are given only for firm matches. For some rows the clone size is stated as once, few or many, or as a class when expanded; others skip it.

clone_size,d_call,cdr3_length,j_call,v_call,cdr3_nt,cdr3_aa
.,.,13,TRBJ2-7,TRBV7-9,TGTGCCAGCAGCTTATTGGGATCGCGGGAGCAGTACTTC,CASSLLGSREQYF
.,.,15,TRBJ1-5,TRBV2,TGTGCCAGCAGTGTAACCAGTAACCCCAATCAGCCCCAGCATTTT,CASSVTSNPNQPQHF
.,TRBD2,14,TRBJ2-2,TRBV7-2,TGTGCCAGCAGCCATTATGGGAGGGCCGGGGAGCTGTTTTTT,CASSHYGRAGELFF
.,.,15,TRBJ2-1,TRBV5-1,TGCGCCAGCAGCTTCGCGAAGGGGGGGCACAATGAGCAGTTCTTC,CASSFAKGGHNEQFF
few,.,10,TRBJ1-1,TRBV20-1,TGCAGAATGGGGAACACTGAAGCTTTCTTT,CRMGNTEAFF
few,.,15,TRBJ1-2,TRBV6-5,TGTGCCAGCAGTTACGCTGAGGGGGGAGGATATGGCTACACCTTC,CASSYAEGGGYGYTF
few,TRBD2,16,TRBJ2-7,TRBV12-3/TRBV12-4,TGTGCCAGCAGTCACGTGGGACTACGAAGCTCCTACGAGCAGTACTTC,CASSHVGLRSSYEQYF
.,.,16,TRBJ2-7,TRBV18,TGTGCCAGCTCCCGTCAAGGGCAGGGGAAGAAGGACGAGCAGTACTTC,CASSRQGQGKKDEQYF
.,TRBD1,14,TRBJ2-1,TRBV2,TGTGCCAGCAGAGCGCAGGGGGCGGGCAATGAGCAGTTCTTC,CASRAQGAGNEQFF
many,.,12,TRBJ2-7,TRBV20-1,TGCAGTGCTAGTCTAGGAACCTACGAGCAGTACTTC,CSASLGTYEQYF
many,.,15,TRBJ1-3,TRBV29-1,TGCAGCGTTGAAGATACGACCCGCTCTGGAAACACCATATATTTT,CSVEDTTRSGNTIYF
.,.,13,TRBJ2-1,TRBV2,TGTAAGAGTGAGGGCGGAGCCTACAATGAGCAGTTCTTC,CKSEGGAYNEQFF
many,TRBD1,14,TRBJ2-7,TRBV5-1,TGCGCCAGCAGCTTCGGACAGGCTACCTACGAGCAGTACTTC,CASSFGQATYEQYF
few,.,11,TRBJ1-3,TRBV30,TGTGCCTGGACAGGTGGAAACACCATATATTTT,CAWTGGNTIYF
.,TRBD2,17,TRBJ2-7,TRBV3-1,TGTGCCAGCAGCCAAGCCAGCGGGAGTTTTTTTATACACGAGCAGTACTTC,CASSQASGSFFIHEQYF
.,.,14,TRBJ1-3,TRBV20-1,TGCAGTGCTAGAGCACTGAGCTCTGGAAACACCATATATTTT,CSARALSSGNTIYF
.,TRBD2,16,TRBJ2-3,TRBV27,TGTGCCAGCAGTTTTGCGCCACTAGCGGGCACAGATACGCAGTATTTT,CASSFAPLAGTDTQYF
few,.,22,TRBJ2-6,TRBV4-2,TGTGCCAGCAGCAAAAGGTTTCAGGGACGATACCGCCTTCTCTCTGGGGCCAACGTCCTGACTTTC,CASSKRFQGRYRLLSGANVLTF
few,.,19,TRBJ2-6,TRBV5-1,TGCGCCAGCCGCCTGTATGAGGGTGACCCCGCTTCTGGGGCCAACGTCCTGACTTTC,CASRLYEGDPASGANVLTF
many,.,12,TRBJ2-2,TRBV24-1,TGTGCCACCAGTGGATATACCGGGGAGCTGTTTTTT,CATSGYTGELFF
many,.,15,TRBJ1-3,TRBV5-1,TGCGCCAGCAGCAGAGACGCTGGACGTCAAAACACCATATATTTT,CASSRDAGRQNTIYF
.,.,13,TRBJ2-2,TRBV7-2,TGTGCCAGCAGCATACGACCGGACGGGGAGCTGTTTTTT,CASSIRPDGELFF